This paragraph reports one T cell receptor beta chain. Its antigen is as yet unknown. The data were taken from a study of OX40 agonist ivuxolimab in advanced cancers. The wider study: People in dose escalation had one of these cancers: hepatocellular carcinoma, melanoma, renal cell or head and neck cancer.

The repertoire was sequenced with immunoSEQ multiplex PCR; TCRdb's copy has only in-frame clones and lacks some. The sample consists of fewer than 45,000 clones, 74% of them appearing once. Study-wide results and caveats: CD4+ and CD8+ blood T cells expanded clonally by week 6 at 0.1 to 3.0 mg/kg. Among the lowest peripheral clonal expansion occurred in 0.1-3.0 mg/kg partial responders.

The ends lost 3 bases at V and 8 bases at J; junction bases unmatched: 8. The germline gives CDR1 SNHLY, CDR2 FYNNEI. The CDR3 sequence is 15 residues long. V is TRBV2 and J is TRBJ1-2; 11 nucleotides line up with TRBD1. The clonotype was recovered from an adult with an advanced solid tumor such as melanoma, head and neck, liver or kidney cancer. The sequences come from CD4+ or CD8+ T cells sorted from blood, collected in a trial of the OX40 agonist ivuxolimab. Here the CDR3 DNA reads TGTGCCAGCAGTGAGTTGGGACAGGGGGTTACCGGCTACACCTTC. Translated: CASSELGQGVTGYTF.